The clone carrying this TCR beta chain was seen just once. What it binds is not known. Assay used: immunoSEQ multiplex PCR; TCRdb lists only in-frame clones, some missing. The sample holds 70,000 to 95,000 clones, around 83% seen once. The data were taken from a study of radiotherapy plus CTLA-4 blockade in lung cancer. Study in general: Of the patients, about 18% showed objective responses and around 34% attained disease control.

General study results and limits: How blood T cell clones changed early, along with interferon-beta, reportedly forecast response best. Blood saw expansion of tumor-derived TCR clones after radiotherapy plus ipilimumab.

The CDR3 spans 14 residues. V was trimmed by 2 bases and J by 2 bases, leaving 9 bases between them. Germline V CDR1 and CDR2: MDHEN, SYDVKM. Sequenced here: peripheral blood, sampled from a patient treated with radiotherapy plus ipilimumab. J is TRBJ1-2 and V is TRBV28; D remains ambiguous. The clonotype was recovered from a human donor with non-small cell lung cancer that progressed on radiotherapy plus ipilimumab. The CDR3 here is CASSLIGRNYGYTF. In DNA, the CDR3 is TGTGCCAGCAGTTTAATCGGAAGGAACTATGGCTACACCTTC.